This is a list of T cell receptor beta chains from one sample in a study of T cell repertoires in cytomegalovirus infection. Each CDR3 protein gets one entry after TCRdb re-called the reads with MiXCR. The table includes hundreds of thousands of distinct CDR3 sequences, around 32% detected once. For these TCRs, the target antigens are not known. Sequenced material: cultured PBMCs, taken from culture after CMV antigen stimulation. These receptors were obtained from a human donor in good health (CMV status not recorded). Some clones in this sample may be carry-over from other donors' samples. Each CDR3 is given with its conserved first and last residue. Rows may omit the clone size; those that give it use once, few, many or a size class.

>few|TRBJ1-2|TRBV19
CASSPIGENGYTF
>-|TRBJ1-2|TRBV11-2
CASSLVISPYGYTF
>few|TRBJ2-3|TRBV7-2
CASSSKTDTQYF
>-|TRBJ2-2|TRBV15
CATSRGGVGELFF
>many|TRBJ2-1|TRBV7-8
CASSAKWGAVAGPHYNEQFF
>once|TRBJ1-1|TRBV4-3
CASSQDSRVRGAFF
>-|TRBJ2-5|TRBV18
CASSTSGAETQYF
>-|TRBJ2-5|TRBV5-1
CASTKTGQGSGETQYF
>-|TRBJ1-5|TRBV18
CASSPATDSNQPQHF
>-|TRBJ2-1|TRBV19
CASRDYLRGSYNEQFF
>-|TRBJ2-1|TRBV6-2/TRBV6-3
CASSYGGAAYNEQFF
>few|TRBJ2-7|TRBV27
CASSFAFSGESEQYF
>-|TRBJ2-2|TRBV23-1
CASSQSAPGRNTGELFF
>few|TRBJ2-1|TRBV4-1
CASSQVSVVNEQFF
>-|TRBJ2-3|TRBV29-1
CSVDLQRTDTQYF
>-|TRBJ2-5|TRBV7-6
CASSPLRRTQETQYF
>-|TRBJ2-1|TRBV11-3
CASSLDQGVHNEQFF
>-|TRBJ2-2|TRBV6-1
CASSGQQNTGELFF
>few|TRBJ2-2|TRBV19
CASSIRQINTGELFF
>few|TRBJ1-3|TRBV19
CASRTTGGSGNTIYF
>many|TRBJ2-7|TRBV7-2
CASSLDPAGGPSYEQYF
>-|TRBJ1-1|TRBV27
CASSQRGGGNTEAFF
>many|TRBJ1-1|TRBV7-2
CASSVYSEAFF
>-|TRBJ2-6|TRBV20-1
CSARAPGQGASGANVLTF